This T cell receptor beta chain stems from a study of PD-L1 blockade in urothelial cancer. Study context: Males with bladder-origin urothelial cancer constituted most of the 29 patients. Analyses were performed on blood at 3 weeks after treatment start (the second dose) and at 6 weeks. A median of about 140,000 T cells was found in the blood samples. Whole-study findings and limits: Pretreatment TCR clonality in blood under the median foretold superior survival.

In regard to this clone: The antigen remains unidentified.

Method: immunoSEQ multiplex PCR; TCRdb's copy keeps in-frame clones and lacks some. The sample holds about 85,000 clones, over 65% seen once. Time point here: pretreatment peripheral blood. The sequenced sample was PBMCs, obtained around atezolizumab (anti-PD-L1) treatment. The TCR sequence derives from a man aged 60 to 75 with urothelial cancer.

This chain's CDR3 is CASSLGGTATYEQYF. CDR3 DNA: TGTGCCAGCAGCTTAGGGGGGACAGCTACCTACGAGCAGTACTTC. This chain uses TRBV11-2 with TRBJ2-7, with 7 nucleotides matching TRBD1. This CDR3 is 15 amino acids long. Germline trimming cut 1 base from V and 2 bases from J; bases unmatched to any gene: 5. Per germline, CDR1 SGHAT and CDR2 FQNNGV.